These T cell receptor beta chains were read from a single sample in a study of vaccination and CD4 T cells after COVID-19. Antigen specificity for these receptors is unknown. TCRdb re-called the PCR reads through MiXCR, storing one row per CDR3 protein. The data show 15,000 to 19,000 distinct CDR3 sequences, around 40% seen once. The specimen was cultured CD4+ T cells from blood. The origin of the receptors is a human donor with COVID-19. Both conserved end residues are part of each CDR3. Each record gives: V gene, D gene, clone size, J gene, CDR3 protein, CDR3 DNA. A D gene is named only where the DNA matches it firmly. Clone size is not always given. Where it is, it says once, few, many or a class for expanded clones.

V: TRBV10-3; D: NA; size: NA; J: TRBJ2-3; CDR3: CAISVASLSTDTQYF; DNA: TGTGCCATCAGTGTCGCCAGCCTAAGCACAGATACGCAGTATTTT
V: TRBV6-2/TRBV6-3; D: NA; size: few; J: TRBJ2-3; CDR3: CASSGLRGRYTQYF; DNA: TGTGCCAGCAGTGGGCTGAGGGGCAGATATACGCAGTATTTT
V: TRBV10-3; D: TRBD1; size: once; J: TRBJ1-2; CDR3: CAISEPGGDYDYTF; DNA: TGTGCCATCAGTGAGCCAGGGGGGGACTATGACTACACCTTC
V: TRBV10-3; D: NA; size: NA; J: TRBJ1-6; CDR3: CASGSDSNNSPLHF; DNA: TGTGCCAGTGGGTCGGACAGTAATAATTCACCCCTCCACTTT
V: TRBV27; D: NA; size: NA; J: TRBJ1-5; CDR3: CASRGTVGNNQPQHF; DNA: TGTGCCAGCAGGGGTACAGTGGGTAACAATCAGCCCCAGCATTTT
V: TRBV20-1; D: NA; size: NA; J: TRBJ1-5; CDR3: CSARDRRGNQPQHF; DNA: TGCAGTGCTAGAGATAGGAGAGGCAATCAGCCCCAGCATTTT
V: TRBV19; D: NA; size: few; J: TRBJ1-2; CDR3: CASGASGGYTF; DNA: TGTGCCAGTGGAGCTAGTGGTGGCTACACCTTC
V: TRBV6-5; D: TRBD1; size: medium-sized; J: TRBJ1-2; CDR3: CASSSITGGYGYTF; DNA: TGTGCCAGCAGTTCCATTACAGGGGGGTATGGCTACACCTTC
V: TRBV6-2/TRBV6-3; D: NA; size: NA; J: TRBJ2-7; CDR3: CASSYLGFFPYEQYF; DNA: TGTGCCAGCAGTTACTTGGGGTTTTTTCCCTACGAGCAGTACTTC
V: TRBV7-3; D: TRBD2; size: few; J: TRBJ2-5; CDR3: CASSLRLAGGETQYF; DNA: TGTGCCAGCAGCTTAAGGCTAGCGGGGGGGGAGACCCAGTACTTC
V: TRBV20-1; D: TRBD2; size: few; J: TRBJ2-5; CDR3: CSAREASGVGETQYF; DNA: TGCAGTGCTAGAGAGGCTAGCGGGGTGGGAGAGACCCAGTACTTC
V: TRBV7-9; D: TRBD1; size: NA; J: TRBJ1-4; CDR3: CASSYLSGAGGYEKLFF; DNA: TGTGCCAGCAGCTACCTTTCTGGGGCAGGGGGGTATGAAAAACTGTTTTTT
V: TRBV28; D: NA; size: once; J: TRBJ1-6; CDR3: CASTLAGTKNSPLHF; DNA: TGTGCCAGCACCTTGGCAGGGACAAAGAATTCACCCCTCCACTTT
V: TRBV20-1; D: TRBD2; size: few; J: TRBJ2-1; CDR3: CSAKQTSGGAGEQFF; DNA: TGCAGTGCTAAGCAGACTAGCGGGGGGGCAGGTGAGCAGTTCTTC
V: TRBV5-1; D: NA; size: NA; J: TRBJ1-2; CDR3: CASSLLEGTRYTF; DNA: TGCGCCAGCAGCCTACTCGAGGGGACACGCTACACCTTC
V: TRBV2; D: NA; size: once; J: TRBJ2-1; CDR3: CASSDWGTYNEQFF; DNA: TGTGCCAGCAGTGACTGGGGGACCTACAATGAGCAGTTCTTC
V: TRBV18; D: NA; size: NA; J: TRBJ2-5; CDR3: CASSRGSWNQETQYF; DNA: TGTGCCAGCTCACGGGGGAGTTGGAACCAAGAGACCCAGTACTTC
V: TRBV15; D: NA; size: few; J: TRBJ1-5; CDR3: CATSRESGPRWQPQHF; DNA: TGTGCCACCAGCAGAGAAAGCGGGCCGAGATGGCAGCCCCAGCATTTT
V: TRBV5-6; D: TRBD1; size: few; J: TRBJ1-2; CDR3: CASSWEGQGINYGYTF; DNA: TGTGCCAGCAGCTGGGAGGGACAGGGCATTAACTATGGCTACACCTTC
V: TRBV6-1; D: TRBD1; size: NA; J: TRBJ1-1; CDR3: CASSRTGGTNTEAFF; DNA: TGTGCCAGCAGTAGGACAGGGGGCACGAACACTGAAGCTTTCTTT
V: TRBV11-3; D: NA; size: few; J: TRBJ1-2; CDR3: CASSLTPGDGYTF; DNA: TGTGCCAGCAGCTTAACCCCAGGGGATGGCTACACCTTC
V: TRBV20-1; D: NA; size: few; J: TRBJ1-2; CDR3: CSAKTDRTMGYTF; DNA: TGCAGTGCTAAGACAGACCGGACTATGGGCTACACCTTC
V: TRBV20-1; D: TRBD2; size: NA; J: TRBJ2-5; CDR3: CSARRPDSGGRGEGETQYF; DNA: TGCAGTGCTAGAAGACCCGACAGCGGGGGGCGTGGGGAGGGGGAGACCCAGTACTTC
V: TRBV20-1; D: NA; size: few; J: TRBJ2-1; CDR3: CSAKDRFSYNEQFF; DNA: TGCAGTGCTAAAGACCGGTTCTCCTACAATGAGCAGTTCTTC
V: TRBV15; D: NA; size: medium-sized; J: TRBJ2-7; CDR3: CATSRGQVSYEQYF; DNA: TGTGCCACCAGCAGAGGGCAGGTCTCCTACGAGCAGTACTTC
V: TRBV7-2; D: NA; size: NA; J: TRBJ2-4; CDR3: CASSLEQLAKNIQYF; DNA: TGTGCCAGCAGCTTAGAACAGTTAGCCAAAAACATTCAGTACTTC
V: TRBV15; D: NA; size: NA; J: TRBJ1-2; CDR3: CATSRGPAWGGGYTF; DNA: TGTGCCACCAGCAGAGGCCCAGCCTGGGGGGGGGGCTACACCTTC
V: TRBV12-3/TRBV12-4; D: NA; size: few; J: TRBJ1-1; CDR3: CASSFRRNTEAFF; DNA: TGTGCCAGCAGTTTTCGCAGGAACACTGAAGCTTTCTTT
V: TRBV27; D: TRBD1; size: NA; J: TRBJ2-3; CDR3: CASSLGQGSTDTQYF; DNA: TGTGCCAGCAGTTTAGGACAGGGTAGCACAGATACGCAGTATTTT
V: TRBV19; D: TRBD1; size: NA; J: TRBJ2-3; CDR3: CASSITQGYTQYF; DNA: TGTGCCAGTAGTATAACACAGGGGTATACGCAGTATTTT
V: TRBV5-1; D: NA; size: NA; J: TRBJ2-1; CDR3: CASSPGDTPYNEQFF; DNA: TGCGCCAGCAGCCCAGGGGACACTCCCTACAATGAGCAGTTCTTC
V: TRBV18; D: NA; size: few; J: TRBJ1-5; CDR3: CASSPTSDSNQPQHF; DNA: TGTGCCAGCTCCCCTACCAGTGATAGCAATCAGCCCCAGCATTTT
V: TRBV14; D: NA; size: NA; J: TRBJ1-6; CDR3: CASSQEWELNSPLHF; DNA: TGTGCCAGCAGCCAAGAGTGGGAACTCAATTCACCCCTCCACTTT
V: TRBV29-1; D: NA; size: medium-sized; J: TRBJ2-5; CDR3: CSAAGAEETQYF; DNA: TGCAGCGCCGCAGGGGCAGAGGAGACCCAGTACTTC
V: TRBV30; D: TRBD1; size: NA; J: TRBJ1-5; CDR3: CAWSVWDRAGQPRHF; DNA: TGTGCCTGGAGTGTATGGGACAGGGCTGGTCAGCCCCGGCATTTT
V: TRBV6-2/TRBV6-3; D: NA; size: few; J: TRBJ1-5; CDR3: CASSYSFIQADSNQPQHF; DNA: TGTGCCAGCAGTTACTCGTTTATCCAGGCTGATAGCAATCAGCCCCAGCATTTT
V: TRBV20-1; D: TRBD1; size: NA; J: TRBJ1-2; CDR3: CSASLALGQGASNYGYTF; DNA: TGCAGTGCTAGTCTCGCGCTGGGCCAGGGGGCAAGTAACTATGGCTACACCTTC
V: TRBV6-1; D: NA; size: few; J: TRBJ1-6; CDR3: CASSAGPYNSPLHF; DNA: TGTGCCAGCAGCGCGGGCCCCTATAATTCACCCCTCCACTTT
V: TRBV7-2; D: TRBD2; size: NA; J: TRBJ2-7; CDR3: CASSRTSGGSYEQYF; DNA: TGTGCCAGCAGCCGGACTAGCGGGGGCTCCTACGAGCAGTACTTC
V: TRBV4-2; D: NA; size: NA; J: TRBJ1-1; CDR3: CASSPRREGPNTEAFF; DNA: TGTGCCAGCAGCCCCCGAAGAGAGGGCCCGAACACTGAAGCTTTCTTT
V: TRBV10-3; D: TRBD2; size: NA; J: TRBJ2-2; CDR3: CAITPASGGKNTGELFF; DNA: TGTGCCATCACCCCGGCTAGCGGGGGAAAGAACACCGGGGAGCTGTTTTTT